These 29 T cell receptor beta chains originate from one sample sequenced in a study of blood T cells in healthy people across ages. Then a second PCR, running about 6 to 12 cycles, was carried out with a sample-barcoded 5' primer and a J-beta primer mix. TCRdb fed the 5' RACE reads into MiXCR, producing one record per CDR3 protein. The data contain 540,000 or so distinct CDR3 sequences, around 50% of them singletons. Sequences were obtained from blood. All receptors derive from an elderly man in good health.

As to this clonotype: A much larger clone lies one base from this, so it may be a read error. V usage is TRBV6-6 and J usage is TRBJ2-3; unclear D gene. CDR3 size: 16 residues. Germline V gene data show CDR1 as MNHNY and CDR2 as SVGAGI (reference sequence). Trimming removed 11 bases at V and 6 bases at J, with 27 bases between. CDR3 region: CACTPYPPNSADTQYF. The CDR3 DNA reads as TGTGCCTGCACCCCATACCCACCAAACTCCGCCGATACGCAGTATTTT.

The chain joins TRBV28 to TRBJ1-1; maybe TRBD1 (6 bases). The V end lost 5 bases, the J end lost 1 base, and 14 bases lay between the germline ends. The CDR3 is 15 residues long. The germline V gene encodes CDR1 MDHEN and CDR2 SYDVKM. CDR3 in DNA: TGTGCCAGCAGTCCCTGGACAGATAAGAACACTGAAGCTTTCTTT. Residues: CASSPWTDKNTEAFF.

This clonotype was counted a single time. This chain uses TRBV20-1 with TRBJ2-7; D gene uncertain. Germline-derived CDR1 and CDR2 are DFQATT and SNEGSKA (reference sequence). CDR3 length: 14 residues. With 8 bases removed from V and 7 bases from J, the gap between germline ends came to 24 bases. This CDR3 reads CSPITPPSYNEQYF. As DNA, the CDR3 is TGCAGTCCTATTACCCCGCCTTCCTACAATGAGCAGTACTTC.

The rearrangement uses TRBV20-1 and TRBJ2-1; 16 bases agree with TRBD2. Germline V gives CDR1 DFQATT, CDR2 SNEGSKA (reference sequence). The trim removed 4 bases at V and 10 bases at J, leaving 4 bases unmatched. This CDR3 contains 14 residues. The DNA of the CDR3 is TGCAGTGCTAAACCGGGACTAGCGGGAGGGGAGCAGTTCTTC. This gives the protein CSAKPGLAGGEQFF.

This clonotype was seen a few times. The chain joins TRBV15 to TRBJ2-1; 11 bases are shared with TRBD2. CDR1 is LNHNV, CDR2 YYDKDF, per germline (reference sequence). V was clipped by 3 bases and J by 9 bases; unmatched bases: 10. The CDR3 is made up of 16 amino acids. The DNA for the CDR3 is TGTGCCACCAGCAGCCTGGGACTAGCGGCTTCGGGTGAGCAGTTCTTC. Protein product: CATSSLGLAASGEQFF.

The genes are TRBV7-2 and TRBJ1-1; unclear D gene. The germline CDR1 and CDR2 sequences are SGHTA and FQGNSA. The germline V and J ends were trimmed by 1 base and 3 bases, with 6 bases remaining between them. CDR3 size: 13 residues. CDR3 in DNA: TGTGCCAGCAGCTTAGGGCCTTACACTGAAGCTTTCTTT. Translation: CASSLGPYTEAFF.

This clonotype was seen only a few times. The rearrangement uses TRBV6-2 or TRBV6-3 and TRBJ2-7; 12 positions agree with TRBD2. With 7 bases clipped from V and 3 bases from J, the junction kept 4 bases outside the gene matches. There are 14 residues in the CDR3. Per the germline V gene, CDR1 is MNHEY and CDR2 is SVGEGT. CDR3 loop: CASNLLAGGYEQYF. CDR3 bases: TGTGCCAGCAACCTACTAGCGGGGGGCTACGAGCAGTACTTC.

The chain is built from TRBV20-1 and TRBJ1-1, with D tentatively TRBD1 (5 bases). The CDR3 is 14 amino acids. Between the trimmed V and J ends, which lost 3 bases and 4 bases, there was a span of 15 bases. CDR1 and CDR2 (germline): DFQATT, SNEGSKA (reference sequence). The CDR3 DNA follows: TGCAGTGCTAGCTCGGGGGAATGGAGCACTGAAGCTTTCTTT. Translation gives CSASSGEWSTEAFF.

The CDR3 DNA reads TGTGCCACCAGCAGGGCCGGACTGAACTCCTACGAGCAGTACTTC. It yields the protein CATSRAGLNSYEQYF. The chain has TRBV15 and TRBJ2-7, with D perhaps TRBD2 (5 bases). The germline V gene encodes CDR1 LNHNV and CDR2 YYDKDF (reference sequence). V was clipped by 3 bases and J by 0 bases, with 12 bases between them. The CDR3 extends over 15 amino acids.

The J gene is TRBJ2-7, the V gene TRBV7-2; D tentatively fits TRBD1 or TRBD2 (5 bases each). Trimming cost V 4 bases and J 0 bases, with 10 bases left between them. Germline V CDR1 and CDR2: SGHTA, FQGNSA. The CDR3 has 14 residues. In nucleotides, the CDR3 is TGTGCCAGCAGCTGGGGGTCCTTCTCCTACGAGCAGTACTTC. As protein: CASSWGSFSYEQYF.

This clonotype was seen more than once but under ten times. The chain links TRBV4-1 to TRBJ2-7; D is undetermined. The CDR3 consists of 14 residues. V was trimmed by 1 base and J by 0 bases, leaving 7 bases between them. CDR1 is MGHRA, CDR2 YSYEKL, per germline. The CDR3 protein is CASSQVGNSYEQYF. In DNA, the CDR3 is TGCGCCAGCAGCCAAGTGGGTAACTCCTACGAGCAGTACTTC.

The chain links TRBV25-1 to TRBJ1-6, with a weak D call TRBD1 (5 bases). The CDR3 loop spans 18 amino acids. Trimming shortened V by 0 bases and J by 7 bases, and 19 bases separated the two germline ends. Germline assignment: CDR1 MGHDK and CDR2 SYGVNS. This CDR3 reads CASSEYGSGFEGNSPLHF. CDR3 bases: TGTGCCAGCAGTGAATATGGGTCAGGTTTTGAGGGGAATTCACCCCTCCACTTT.

The table lists this clonotype with a few counts. This chain joins TRBV3-1 and TRBJ2-1, with TRBD2 identical over 8 bases. CDR1 and CDR2 (germline): LGHDT, YNNKEL (reference sequence). The ends lost 2 bases at V and 8 bases at J; junction bases unmatched: 8. The CDR3 has 15 residues. CDR3: CASSQSSGFFDEQFF. The CDR3 nucleotides are TGTGCCAGCAGCCAATCTAGCGGGTTTTTCGATGAGCAGTTCTTC.

This clonotype has only a few counts. This rearrangement joins TRBV5-1 to TRBJ1-4; D remains ambiguous. The CDR3 sequence is 15 residues long. CDR1 is SGHRS, CDR2 YFSETQ, per germline. Trimming stripped 4 bases from V and 0 bases from J, with 10 bases between. CDR3 sequence: CASSIDGTTNEKLFF. In DNA, the CDR3 is TGCGCCAGCAGCATAGACGGAACAACTAATGAAAAACTGTTTTTT.

The table lists this clonotype with a few counts. The chain links TRBV6-5 to TRBJ2-7, with D unclear. Looked up from germline, CDR1 is MNHEY and CDR2 is SVGAGI. The CDR3 is made up of 12 amino acids. The V gene lost 2 bases and the J gene lost 4 bases, with 6 bases spanning the gap. CDR3 loop: CASSYLRYEQYF. The DNA of the CDR3 is TGTGCCAGCAGTTACCTACGGTACGAGCAGTACTTC.

The chain recombines TRBV20-1 with TRBJ2-1; perhaps TRBD2 as D (6 bases). Deletions cut 1 base from V and 0 bases from J, with 13 bases between. The CDR3 spans 16 residues. Germline V CDR1 and CDR2: DFQATT, SNEGSKA (reference sequence). For the CDR3, the DNA is TGCAGTGCTAGAGGGCAGGACGGGAGCTCCTACAATGAGCAGTTCTTC. It encodes CSARGQDGSSYNEQFF.

V is TRBV11-2 and J is TRBJ1-6, with 9 bases that match TRBD1. Germline CDR1 is SGHAT and CDR2 is FQNNGV. CDR3 length equals 16 residues. V was clipped by 5 bases and J by 4 bases; unmatched bases: 6. CDR3 nucleotide sequence: TGTGCCAGCAGCCATCGGACAGGGGATTATAATTCACCCCTCCACTTT. It is translated as CASSHRTGDYNSPLHF.

This chain uses TRBV7-9 with TRBJ1-2, with D uncertain. The germline gives CDR1 SEHNR, CDR2 FQNEAQ (reference sequence). With 2 bases removed from V and 5 bases from J, the gap between germline ends came to 9 bases. The CDR3 is 13 residues long. The CDR3 here is CASSLIGPYGYTF. As DNA, the CDR3 is TGTGCCAGCAGCTTAATCGGCCCATATGGCTACACCTTC.

This clonotype was seen many times. J is TRBJ2-2 and V is TRBV6-6; no reliable D call. V lost 2 bases to trimming and J lost 4 bases, with 14 bases between them. CDR1 is MNHNY and CDR2 is SVGAGI in the germline V gene (reference sequence). This CDR3 region has 16 residues. CDR3 residues: CASSYGPARSTGELFF. The CDR3 DNA follows: TGTGCCAGCAGTTACGGCCCCGCGAGGAGCACCGGGGAGCTGTTTTTT.

This rearrangement joins TRBV3-1 to TRBJ2-7, with D unclear. V lost 1 base to trimming and J lost 2 bases, with 6 bases between them. CDR1 is LGHDT, CDR2 YNNKEL, per germline (reference sequence). The length of the CDR3 is 13 residues. The CDR3 is CASSQGATYEQYF. DNA of the CDR3: TGTGCCAGCAGCCAAGGGGCCACCTACGAGCAGTACTTC.

This clonotype was detected only a few times. J is TRBJ1-6 and V is TRBV5-4; TRBD1 aligns across 7 bases. CDR1 is SGHNT and CDR2 is YYREEE in the germline V gene (reference sequence). CDR3 length equals 13 residues. V trimming: 6 bases; J trimming: 3 bases; junction bases outside the gene matches: 0. The CDR3 reads CASNRGYNSPLHF. The CDR3 DNA sequence: TGTGCCAGCAACAGGGGCTATAATTCACCCCTCCACTTT.

About this clonotype: Its ends do not fully match the called genes, so a read error is possible. Here the CDR3 DNA reads TGTGCCAGCAGACCATGGGGCACGGATACGCAGTATTTT. Translating it yields CASRPWGTDTQYF. This rearrangement joins TRBV7-2 to TRBJ2-3; D might be TRBD1 (5 bases). The CDR3 is 13 amino acids. The germline V gene encodes CDR1 SGHTA and CDR2 FQGNSA.

The V gene is TRBV12-3 or TRBV12-4, the J gene TRBJ1-2; no clear D. The CDR3 length is 13 residues. The V and J ends lost 5 bases and 10 bases respectively, with 17 bases between them. CDR3 sequence reads: CASSPRSQEPYTF. The CDR3 nucleotides read TGTGCCAGCAGTCCACGGAGTCAAGAACCCTACACCTTC.

This clonotype was found a few times. V is TRBV2 and J is TRBJ2-1; D remains unclear. The germline V gene encodes CDR1 SNHLY and CDR2 FYNNEI. Trimming pared 4 bases from V and 4 bases from J, leaving 11 bases between. The CDR3 length is 14 residues. For the CDR3, the DNA is TGTGCCAGCAGTGGAGGTTCGATGTACAATGAGCAGTTCTTC. Protein product: CASSGGSMYNEQFF.

The chain carries TRBV18 and TRBJ1-2; 9 positions match TRBD1. Germline V gene lookup returns CDR1 KGHSH and CDR2 LQKENI. The CDR3 is 14 residues long. Losses at the gene ends were 5 bases for V and 6 bases for J; bases not matched to a gene: 7. For the CDR3, the DNA is TGTGCCAGCTCAAGGCGGACAGGGGAGGATGGCTACACCTTC. It is translated as CASSRRTGEDGYTF.

This clonotype was seen repeatedly, ten times or more. The gene calls are TRBV3-1 and TRBJ1-2, with a weak D call TRBD1 (6 bases). Trimming took off 4 bases at V and 5 bases at J, with 8 bases between the two ends. The CDR3 totals 12 residues. Germline V gene lookup returns CDR1 LGHDT and CDR2 YNNKEL (reference sequence). CDR3 in DNA: TGTGCCAGCAGCCTCGGGACATATGGCTACACCTTC. Protein: CASSLGTYGYTF.

This sequence joins TRBV5-1 and TRBJ1-1; 7 nucleotides match TRBD1. Trimming took 4 bases from V and 4 from J; bases not matched to a gene: 13. This CDR3 is built from 16 residues. The germline CDR1 and CDR2 sequences are SGHRS and YFSETQ. This CDR3 is CASSITSGTVGTEAFF. The CDR3, as DNA: TGCGCCAGCAGCATTACCAGCGGGACAGTCGGCACTGAAGCTTTCTTT. Full variable domain (missing parts from reference TRBV5-1 and TRBJ1-1): KAGVTQTPRYLIKTRGQQVTLSCSPISGHRSVSWYQQTPGQGLQFLFEYFSETQRNKGNFPGRFSGRQFSNSRSEMNVSTLELGDSALYLCASSITSGTVGTEAFFGQGTRLTVV.

This clonotype was observed at least ten times. This chain uses TRBV9 with TRBJ1-2; D unresolved. Germline V lookup: CDR1 SGDLS, CDR2 YYNGEE. The V end lost 4 bases, the J end lost 7 bases, and 11 bases lay between the germline ends. There are 12 residues in the CDR3. As DNA, the CDR3 is TGTGCCAGCAGCCCTCCGTCAATTGGCTACACCTTC. It translates to CASSPPSIGYTF.

V is TRBV4-2 and J is TRBJ1-4; D is unresolved. There are 13 residues in the CDR3. CDR1 is LGHNA, CDR2 YNFKEQ, per germline. Trimming took 0 bases from V and 12 from J, leaving 11 bases between them. CDR3 residues: CASSQESWEELFF. CDR3 bases: TGTGCCAGCAGCCAAGAATCGTGGGAAGAACTGTTTTTT.